The present entry profiles one TCR beta chain with its context. This clonotype was found a few times. Which antigen it targets is not known. No quality values exist for individual bases; no much larger clone is one base distant. TCRdb records Illumina NovaSeq 6000 as the sequencer. TCRalpha and TCRbeta cDNA libraries were built by 5'RACE with constant-segment primers, adding sample barcodes and unique molecular identifiers. Trizol reagent was used to extract RNA from every sample. Libraries were amplified in two PCR steps, with a second sample barcode and Illumina TruSeq adapters added in the second step. Sequencing of libraries was performed on an Illumina NovaSeq with 2 x 150 bp paired-end reads. Turning to the authors' computational methods: Reads were demultiplexed and collapsed into UMI-guided consensus sequences with migec v1.2.7. Using mixcr v2.1.11, the UMI consensuses were aligned to TRA and TRB V and J templates and assembled into clonotypes. A clonotype was counted as expanded or contracted only if both edgeR and NoisET called the change significant, with noise models trained on biological replicates. For edgeR calls, the cutoffs were a false discovery rate-adjusted p below 0.01 and a log2 fold-change threshold of 1. As an exploratory analysis of dynamics, max-normalized trajectories of the 1000 most abundant clonotypes were examined with PCA combined with hierarchical clustering. Separately sequenced CD4+ and CD8+ repertoires were used to assign the CD4 or CD8 phenotype of responding clones. TCRdb reprocessed the public reads (quality trimming at Q25 with fastp, clone calling with MiXCR) and kept in-frame beta chains. Each record represents a unique CDR3 protein, reported with the most common genes and DNA among its rows. TCRdb, not the original authors, processed these V and J calls. This sample is represented by a few hundred thousand distinct CDR3 sequences; roughly 21% of them were singletons. The biggest ten clones account for around 21% of the sample.

Reading from cysteine to phenylalanine, the CDR3 counts 15 amino acids. The kept DNA is CDR3 alone, 45 bases in frame from the first base. V loses 7 bases, J loses 0 bases, and the germline ends lie 13 bases apart. These data come from a study of T-cell memory formation after mild COVID-19 (dated by TCRdb to the early 2020s). About the investigation overall: Most TCR sequence clusters were specific to one of the two donors. In a couple of donors, T-cell clones that expanded and contracted after mild COVID-19 were tracked by sequencing TCRalpha and TCRbeta repertoires over time. Two young, previously healthy adult volunteers made up the cohort, one male and one female. What the authors observed across the whole study: SARS-CoV-2 specificity was not confirmed for the second-wave clones peaking on day 37. Only two mild cases were covered by the study, and larger cohorts that include severe cases with pre-infection samples were considered necessary. From day 15 to 85, contracting clones showed balanced CD4/CD8 phenotypes, whereas a second wave of clones that expanded from day 15 to 37 leaned towards CD4+. Some responding clones were detected in pre-infection memory, suggesting pre-existing cross-reactive memory T cells joined the SARS-CoV-2 response. Contracting CD4+ clones were found mainly in CM and EM memory subsets, while CD8+ clones were enriched in EMRA.

PBMCs were isolated by Ficoll-Paque density gradient centrifugation. The V and J genes are TRBV23-1 and TRBJ1-3; no D gene call is confident. TRBV23-1 is annotated as an ORF whose role is uncertain. This receptor was taken from a man aged 18 to 29 who had mild COVID-19 (a few samples of this study predate the infection). The sample titles of this study are shuffled in the database, so cell type and time point are left out; the donor was told from shared clones. The sample taken for sequencing was PBMCs or a T cell subset sorted from them (not recorded which). The CDR3 amino acid sequence is: CASIRPTPSGNTIYF. The nucleotides read TGCGCCAGCATCCGACCCACACCCTCTGGAAACACCATATATTTT.